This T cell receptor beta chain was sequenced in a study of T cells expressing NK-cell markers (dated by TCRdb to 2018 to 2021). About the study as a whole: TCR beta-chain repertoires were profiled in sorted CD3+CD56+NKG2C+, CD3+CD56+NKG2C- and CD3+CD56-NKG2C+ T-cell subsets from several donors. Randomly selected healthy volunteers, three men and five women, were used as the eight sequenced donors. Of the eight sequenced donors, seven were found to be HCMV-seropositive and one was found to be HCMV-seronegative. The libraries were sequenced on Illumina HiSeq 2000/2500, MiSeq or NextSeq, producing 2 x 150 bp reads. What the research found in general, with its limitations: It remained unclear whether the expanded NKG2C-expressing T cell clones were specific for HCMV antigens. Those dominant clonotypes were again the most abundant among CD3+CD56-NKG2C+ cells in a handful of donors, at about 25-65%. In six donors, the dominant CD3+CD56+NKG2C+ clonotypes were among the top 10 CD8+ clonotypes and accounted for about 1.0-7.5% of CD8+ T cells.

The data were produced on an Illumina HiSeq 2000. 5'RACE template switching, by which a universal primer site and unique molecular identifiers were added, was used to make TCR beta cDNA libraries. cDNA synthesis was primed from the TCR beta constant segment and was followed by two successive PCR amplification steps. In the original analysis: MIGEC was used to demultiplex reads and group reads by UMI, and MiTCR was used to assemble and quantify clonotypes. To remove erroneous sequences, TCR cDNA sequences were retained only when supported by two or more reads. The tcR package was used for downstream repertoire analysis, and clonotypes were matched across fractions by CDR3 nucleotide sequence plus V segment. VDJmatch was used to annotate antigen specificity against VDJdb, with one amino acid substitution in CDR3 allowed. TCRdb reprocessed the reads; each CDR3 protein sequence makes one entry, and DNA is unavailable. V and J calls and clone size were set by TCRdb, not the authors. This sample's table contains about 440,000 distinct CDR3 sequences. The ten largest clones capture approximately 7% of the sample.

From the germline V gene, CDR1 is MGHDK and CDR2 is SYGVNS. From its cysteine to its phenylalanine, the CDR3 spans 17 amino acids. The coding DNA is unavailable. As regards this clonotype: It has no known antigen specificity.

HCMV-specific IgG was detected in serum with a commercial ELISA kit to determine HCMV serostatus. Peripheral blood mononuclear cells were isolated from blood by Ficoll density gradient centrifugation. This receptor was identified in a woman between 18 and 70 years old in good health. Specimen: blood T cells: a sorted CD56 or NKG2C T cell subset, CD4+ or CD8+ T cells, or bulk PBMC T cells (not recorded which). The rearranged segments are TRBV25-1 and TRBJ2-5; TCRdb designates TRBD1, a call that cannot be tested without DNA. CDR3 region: CASSEYLSGDPQETQYF.